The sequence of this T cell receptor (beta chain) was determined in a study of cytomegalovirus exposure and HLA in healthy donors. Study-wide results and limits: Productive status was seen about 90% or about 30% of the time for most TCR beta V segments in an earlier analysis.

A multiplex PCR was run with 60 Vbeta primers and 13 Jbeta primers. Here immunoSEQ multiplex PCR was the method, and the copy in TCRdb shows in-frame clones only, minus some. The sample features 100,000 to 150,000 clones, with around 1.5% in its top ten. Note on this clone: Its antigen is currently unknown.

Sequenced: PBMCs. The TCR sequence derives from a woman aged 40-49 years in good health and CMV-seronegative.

CDR3 sequence reads: CAINPGGTNEKLFF. The CDR3 region has the DNA TGTGCCATCAATCCGGGGGGAACTAATGAAAAACTGTTTTTT. The V gene is TRBV10-3, the J gene TRBJ1-4, with a weak D call TRBD1 (5 bases). The CDR3 is 14 amino acids. V was cut by 7 bases and J by 1 base, with 10 bases left in between. Germline V gene data show CDR1 as ENHRY and CDR2 as SYGVKD.